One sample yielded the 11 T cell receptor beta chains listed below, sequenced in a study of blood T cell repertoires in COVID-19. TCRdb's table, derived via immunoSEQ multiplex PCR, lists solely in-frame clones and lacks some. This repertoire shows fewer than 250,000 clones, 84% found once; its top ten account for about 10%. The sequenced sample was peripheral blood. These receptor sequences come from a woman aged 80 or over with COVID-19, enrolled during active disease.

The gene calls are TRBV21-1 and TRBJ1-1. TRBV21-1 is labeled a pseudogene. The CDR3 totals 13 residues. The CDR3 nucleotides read TGTGCCAGCAGCAAAGTTGGAGGGACTGAAGCTTTCTTT. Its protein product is CASSKVGGTEAFF.

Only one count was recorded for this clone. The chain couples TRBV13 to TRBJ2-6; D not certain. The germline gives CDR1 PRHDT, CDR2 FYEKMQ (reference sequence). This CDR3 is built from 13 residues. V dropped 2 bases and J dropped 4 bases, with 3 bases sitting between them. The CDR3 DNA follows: TGTGCCAGCAGCTTACCGGGGGCCAACGTCCTGACTTTC. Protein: CASSLPGANVLTF. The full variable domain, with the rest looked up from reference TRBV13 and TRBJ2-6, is AAGVIQSPRHLIKEKRETATLKCYPIPRHDTVYWYQQGPGQDPQFLISFYEKMQSDKGSIPDRFSAQQFSDYHSELNMSSLELGDSALYFCASSLPGANVLTFGAGSRLTVL.

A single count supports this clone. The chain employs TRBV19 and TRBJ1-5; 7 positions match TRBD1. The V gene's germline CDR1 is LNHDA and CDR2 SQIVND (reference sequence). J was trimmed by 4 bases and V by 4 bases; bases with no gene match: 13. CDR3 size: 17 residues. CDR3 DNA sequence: TGTGCCAGTAGTACCTCCCACAGGGGTGATTTTAATCAGCCCCAGCATTTT. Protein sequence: CASSTSHRGDFNQPQHF.

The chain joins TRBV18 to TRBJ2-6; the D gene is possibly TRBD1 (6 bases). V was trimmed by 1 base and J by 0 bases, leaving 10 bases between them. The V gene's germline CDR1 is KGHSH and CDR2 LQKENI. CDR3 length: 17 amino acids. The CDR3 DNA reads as TGTGCCAGCTCACCACTGGGGGCAGCCTCTGGGGCCAACGTCCTGACTTTC. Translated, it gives CASSPLGAASGANVLTF.

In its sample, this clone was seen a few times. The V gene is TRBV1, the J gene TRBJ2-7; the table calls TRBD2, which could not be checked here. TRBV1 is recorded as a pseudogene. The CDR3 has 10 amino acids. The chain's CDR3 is CTSRRNEQYV. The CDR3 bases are TGCACCAGCAGGCGCAACGAGCAGTACGTC.

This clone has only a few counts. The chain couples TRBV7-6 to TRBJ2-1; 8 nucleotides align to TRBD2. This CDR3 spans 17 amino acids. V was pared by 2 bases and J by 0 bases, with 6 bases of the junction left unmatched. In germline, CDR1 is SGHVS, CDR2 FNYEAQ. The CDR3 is CASSLNGGAGSYNEQFF. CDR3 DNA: TGTGCCAGCAGCTTAAACGGGGGGGCCGGCTCCTACAATGAGCAGTTCTTC.

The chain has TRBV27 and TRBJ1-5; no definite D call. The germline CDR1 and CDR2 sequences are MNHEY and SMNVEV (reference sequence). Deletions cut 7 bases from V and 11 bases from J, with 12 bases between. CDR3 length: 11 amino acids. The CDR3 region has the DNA TGTGCCAGCACGGTAAAGCACGCCCAGCATTTT. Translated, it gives CASTVKHAQHF.

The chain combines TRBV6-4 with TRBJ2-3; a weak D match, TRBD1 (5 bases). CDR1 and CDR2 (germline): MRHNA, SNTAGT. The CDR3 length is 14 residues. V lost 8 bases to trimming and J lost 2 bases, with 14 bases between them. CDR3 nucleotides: TGTGCCAGCTCTAACGACAGATCCACAGATACGCAGTATTTT. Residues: CASSNDRSTDTQYF.

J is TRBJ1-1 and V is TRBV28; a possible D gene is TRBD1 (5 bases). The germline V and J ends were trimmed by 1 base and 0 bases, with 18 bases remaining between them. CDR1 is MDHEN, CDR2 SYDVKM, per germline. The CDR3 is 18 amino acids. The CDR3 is CASSLSILRQLVNTEAFF. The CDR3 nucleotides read TGTGCCAGCAGTTTATCTATCCTTCGACAGTTAGTGAACACTGAAGCTTTCTTT.

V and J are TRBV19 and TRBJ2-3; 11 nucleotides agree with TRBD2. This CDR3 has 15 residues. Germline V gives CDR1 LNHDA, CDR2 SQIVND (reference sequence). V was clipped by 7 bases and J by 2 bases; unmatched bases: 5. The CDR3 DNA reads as TGTGCCAGTACCCCTAGCGGGGGGTTCACAGATACGCAGTATTTT. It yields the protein CASTPSGGFTDTQYF.

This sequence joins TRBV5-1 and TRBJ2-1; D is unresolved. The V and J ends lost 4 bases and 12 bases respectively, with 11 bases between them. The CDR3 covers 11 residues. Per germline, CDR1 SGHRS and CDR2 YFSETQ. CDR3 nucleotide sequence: TGCGCCAGCAGCCCCCCGCCGGGGCAGTTCTTC. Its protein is CASSPPPGQFF.